This T cell receptor (beta chain) was identified in a study of shared clonotypes between healthy human individuals (TCRdb year 2020). Regarding the research as a whole: The cohort comprised a couple of women and a few men aged 18 to 49 years. For each donor, CD4 naive and CD4 memory were each run on three plates, CD8 naive on two plates, and CD8 memory on one plate. The study deeply sequenced blood TCR repertoires of about five healthy adults to estimate repertoire size and the extent of clonotype sharing between individuals. To increase sequencing depth and limit assay-specific biases, TCR repertoire library preparation and sequencing were carried out by different laboratories using diverse techniques. Between about 0.85 and 8.9 billion PBMCs per donor were obtained by leukapheresis.

Donors were healthy HIV-negative adults with no recently reported acute infections or vaccinations. All donors were Caucasian adults living in Nashville, Tennessee, USA. Magnetic negative selection was used to enrich CD4+ T cells, after which naive cells were positively selected on CD45RA and the negative fraction became the memory subset. Blood was obtained by leukapheresis, after which PBMCs were separated by Ficoll-Histopaque density gradient centrifugation and cryopreserved in liquid nitrogen vapor phase. Analytical flow cytometry was used to check the purity and quantity of each magnetically sorted T cell population. From each sorted fraction, genomic DNA was isolated and quantified by UV absorbance on a Nanodrop 2000c. For CDR1 and CDR2, the germline V gene lists SGHRS and YFSETQ. The junction shows trimming of 2 bases on V and 7 bases on J, plus 10 bases between the germline ends. Including the terminal cysteine and phenylalanine, the CDR3 comprises 13 residues. Solely the CDR3 DNA is kept, with 39 bases framed from the first base.

Summary of the overall study and its limitations: Higher generation probabilities were observed for clonotypes shared by all four sorted-subset donors than for non-shared clonotypes. Naive subsets generally had larger estimated clonotype richness than memory subsets. Because the study included a small number of donors, the genetic and exposure-history diversity represented was limited. Around 5% of naive CD4, 3.5% of naive CD8, about 2.1% of memory CD4, and approximately 0.39% of memory CD8 clonotypes were shared across four donors. Sampling was restricted to blood, and TCR repertoires in tissues likely differ from the TCR repertoires found in blood. Rarefaction of sorted-subset datasets indicated incomplete sequencing despite the large sequencing depth. Based on pairwise subsampling, the degree of clonotype sharing among donors was expected to be affected by sequencing depth.

TCR CDR3 regions were amplified from genomic DNA by multiplex PCR using the deep immunoSEQ assay. Extracted genomic DNA from each cell subset was distributed evenly across all wells of several immunoSEQ 96-well plates, and each plate was treated as a replicate. For sorted subsets, each replicate PCR was loaded with roughly 190 ng genomic DNA, equivalent to 30,000 to 35,000 T cell genomes. The purified libraries were quantified using a Qubit 3.0 fluorometer, sized with a Bioanalyzer 2100, and then quantified again using the KAPA Library Quantification kit. Every immunoSEQ 96-well plate was sequenced on a separate single-read 150-cycle Illumina NextSeq 550 flow cell. As for the authors' bioinformatics: Because only junctional sequences without quality scores were contained in the immunoSEQ output, filtering matching that applied to full-length reads could not be performed. Sequences were annotated with PyIR, a Python wrapper for IgBLAST v1.9, using IMGT germline references to assign V/J genes and CDR3. Reads were filtered out if the reads had weak V/J assignments (E-value above 1e-6), no CDR3, stop codons, out-of-frame junctions, or ambiguous translated residues. V3J clonotypes were defined by identical inferred V gene, J gene, and CDR3 amino acid sequence. Percentage overlap between repertoires was computed as shared unique clonotypes divided by the size of the smaller repertoire. Three approaches were used to assess repertoire richness: RTK rarefaction, the Chao1 estimator, and Recon v2.1 estimates of unobserved clonotypes. For all TCRbeta clonotypes obtained by the gDNA method from four donors, generation probabilities were computed with OLGA. This immuneACCESS table, as held by TCRdb, lists in-frame sequences with V and J called but not all clones. Of the missing ones, under half trace to an unresolved V gene in checked studies; the others have no known cause. That table is the source of V, J and clone size, and D and trimming were worked out from the DNA. This sample is represented by roughly 1,500,000 clones; about 98.5% of them were singletons. The ten largest make up about 0.4% of the sample.

As for this clone: It lacks a known antigen. Per-base qualities were not stored, and no clone one base away is much larger.

Sequenced input: naive CD4+ T cells sorted from blood. The sample's cell subset or site label is to be understood as: CD45RA+ positively selected. This TCR came from a man aged 25-45 years in good health. The chain was built from TRBV5-1 and TRBJ1-5, with the D gene not confidently named. The CDR3 amino acid sequence is: CASSFTGAQPQHF. The base sequence is TGCGCCAGCAGCTTCACGGGAGCGCAGCCCCAGCATTTT.